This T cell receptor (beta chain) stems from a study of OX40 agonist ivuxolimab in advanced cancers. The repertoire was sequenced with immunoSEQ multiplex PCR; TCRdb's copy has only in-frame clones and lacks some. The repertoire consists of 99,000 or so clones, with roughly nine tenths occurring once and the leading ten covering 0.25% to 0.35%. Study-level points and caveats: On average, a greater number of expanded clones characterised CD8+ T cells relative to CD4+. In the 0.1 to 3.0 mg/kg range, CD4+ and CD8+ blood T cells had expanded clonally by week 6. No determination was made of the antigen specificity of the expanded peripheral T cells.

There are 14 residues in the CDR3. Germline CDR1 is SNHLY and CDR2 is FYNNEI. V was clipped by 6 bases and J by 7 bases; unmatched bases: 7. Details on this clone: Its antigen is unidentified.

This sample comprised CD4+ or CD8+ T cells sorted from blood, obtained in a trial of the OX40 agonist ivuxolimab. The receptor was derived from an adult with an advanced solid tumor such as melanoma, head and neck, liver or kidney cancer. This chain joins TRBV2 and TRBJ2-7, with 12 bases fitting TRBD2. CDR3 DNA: TGTGCCAGCAGCAGACTAGCGGGAGTGTATGAGCAGTACTTC. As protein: CASSRLAGVYEQYF. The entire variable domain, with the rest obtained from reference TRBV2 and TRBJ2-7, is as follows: EPEVTQTPSHQVTQMGQEVILRCVPISNHLYFYWYRQILGQKVEFLVSFYNNEISEKSEIFDDQFSVERPDGSNFTLKIRSTKLEDSAMYFCASSRLAGVYEQYFGPGTRLTVT.